Listed here are 30 T cell receptor beta chains from one sample, sequenced in a study of cytomegalovirus exposure and HLA in healthy donors. It was with 60 Vbeta and 13 Jbeta primers that the PCR ran. Using immunoSEQ multiplex PCR, the repertoire was profiled, and TCRdb retains in-frame clones only, with some absent. The sample shows 65,000 to 70,000 clones, roughly 70% of them seen only once. Sequencing input: PBMCs. The receptors derive from a woman aged 25 to 39 in good health and CMV-seronegative.

This chain joins TRBV10-3 and TRBJ1-1; the match to TRBD1 covers 7 bases. The J segment lost 0 bases and the V segment lost 2 bases, leaving 9 bases of the junction unmatched. The germline V gene has CDR1 ENHRY and CDR2 SYGVKD. This CDR3 has 17 amino acids. The CDR3 sequence is CAISEASGTEMNTEAFF. CDR3 in DNA: TGTGCCATCAGTGAGGCCTCCGGGACAGAAATGAACACTGAAGCTTTCTTT.

This rearrangement joins TRBV4-1 to TRBJ1-4; the D is unclear. Per germline, CDR1 MGHRA and CDR2 YSYEKL. The CDR3 is 13 residues long. V gave up 6 bases and J gave up 11 bases, with 16 bases separating them. The CDR3 region is CASSNSGRAKLFF. As DNA, the CDR3 is TGCGCCAGCAGTAACAGCGGGCGAGCGAAACTGTTTTTT.

V is TRBV19 and J is TRBJ1-2; D is unclear. V was clipped by 5 bases and J by 6 bases, with 19 bases between them. The CDR3 sequence is 15 residues long. In germline, CDR1 is LNHDA, CDR2 SQIVND (reference sequence). CDR3 DNA: TGTGCCAGTAGTGTTCTGAGGGAGGAGACTGATGGCTACACCTTC. This encodes CASSVLREETDGYTF.

This chain links TRBV9 with TRBJ2-7, with 13 bases lining up with TRBD2. Trimming at V came to 2 bases and at J to 6 bases, leaving 5 bases not matched to a gene. The CDR3 is 15 amino acids. In germline, CDR1 is SGDLS, CDR2 YYNGEE. The DNA for the CDR3 is TGTGCCAGCAGCGTCGGGACTAGCGGGGCTTTCGAGCAGTACTTC. Translating gives CASSVGTSGAFEQYF.

V and J are TRBV7-2 and TRBJ2-7; 8 bases align to TRBD2. V lost 9 bases, J lost 1 base, and 8 bases stayed unmatched. The CDR3 totals 14 residues. The germline gives CDR1 SGHTA, CDR2 FQGNSA. The CDR3 is CASKTGGQSYEQYF. The CDR3 nucleotides read TGTGCCAGTAAAACGGGGGGGCAGTCCTACGAGCAGTACTTC.

The chain combines TRBV7-8 with TRBJ1-6, with TRBD1 matching over 9 bases. V was pared by 5 bases and J by 6 bases, with 2 bases of the junction left unmatched. Germline assignment: CDR1 SGHVS and CDR2 FQNEAQ. The CDR3 totals 14 residues. CDR3 region: CASSADRGNSPLHF. The CDR3 DNA follows: TGTGCCAGCAGCGCGGACAGGGGTAATTCACCCCTCCACTTT.

The chain recombines TRBV5-4 with TRBJ1-3; weak D call: TRBD1 (6 bases). This CDR3 has 14 residues. Germline-derived CDR1 and CDR2 are SGHNT and YYREEE (reference sequence). Trimming pared 4 bases from V and 2 bases from J, leaving 10 bases between. The CDR3 DNA reads as TGTGCCAGCAGCCGCCCAGGGGCTGGAAACACCATATATTTT. It encodes CASSRPGAGNTIYF. The whole variable domain, remainder taken from reference TRBV5-4 and TRBJ1-3, is ETGVTQSPTHLIKTRGQQVTLRCSSQSGHNTVSWYQQALGQGPQFIFQYYREEENGRGNFPPRFSGLQFPNYSSELNVNALELDDSALYLCASSRPGAGNTIYFGEGSWLTVV.

The rearrangement links TRBV28 to TRBJ1-5; 8 bases fit TRBD1. CDR1 MDHEN and CDR2 SYDVKM come from the germline V gene. The CDR3 covers 17 residues. The ends lost 1 base at V and 6 bases at J; junction bases unmatched: 11. DNA of the CDR3: TGTGCCAGCAGTTTATATGCAGGGGGCGGGTTTGGTCAGCCCCAGCATTTT. Translated, it gives CASSLYAGGGFGQPQHF.

This sequence joins TRBV5-1 and TRBJ2-7; TRBD1 might be the D (5 bases). V lost 4 bases and J lost 2, with 7 bases in between. CDR3 length: 12 residues. CDR1 SGHRS and CDR2 YFSETQ come from the germline V gene. Written as DNA, the CDR3 is TGCGCCAGCAGCACGGACACCTACGAGCAGTACTTC. This gives the protein CASSTDTYEQYF.

Concerning this clone itself: One junction end does not reproduce the germline sequence, and a read error may be involved. The V and J genes are TRBV5-1 and TRBJ1-1; the D is unclear. Germline CDR1 is SGHRS and CDR2 is YFSETQ. The CDR3 runs to 14 residues. This CDR3 is CASSPDTASTEASF. As DNA, the CDR3 is TGCGCCAGCAGCCCAGACACCGCGAGCACTGAAGCTTCCTTT. Looking up the rest from reference TRBV5-1 and TRBJ1-1 gives the full variable domain: KAGVTQTPRYLIKTRGQQVTLSCSPISGHRSVSWYQQTPGQGLQFLFEYFSETQRNKGNFPGRFSGRQFSNSRSEMNVSTLELGDSALYLCASSPDTASTEASFGQGTRLTVV.

This clone appeared a few times. This chain joins TRBV5-1 and TRBJ2-7, with a possible D match to TRBD1 (6 bases). V lost 4 bases, J lost 9 bases, and 14 bases lay in between. This CDR3 region has 12 residues. Germline loops: CDR1 SGHRS, CDR2 YFSETQ. The chain's CDR3 is CASSPQGKGQYF. The CDR3 DNA reads TGCGCCAGCAGCCCACAGGGTAAAGGGCAGTACTTC.

The rearrangement uses TRBV10-3 and TRBJ2-7; 7 nucleotides align to TRBD2. CDR3 length: 12 amino acids. V lost 8 bases to trimming and J lost 5 bases; unmatched junction nucleotides: 6. Germline values: CDR1 ENHRY, CDR2 SYGVKD. CDR3 nucleotides: TGTGCCATCGGGGGGGGACTCGACGAGCAGTACTTC. This translates into CAIGGGLDEQYF.

The gene calls are TRBV28 and TRBJ2-3; 14 nucleotides align to TRBD2. The CDR3 consists of 16 residues. The V segment lost 5 bases and the J segment 9 bases; nucleotides outside the gene matches: 10. Germline lookup yields CDR1 MDHEN and CDR2 SYDVKM. DNA for the CDR3: TGTGCCAGCAGTCAGACCGGGACTAGCGGGGGCGCGACGCAGTATTTT. Protein product: CASSQTGTSGGATQYF. Variable domain in full (rest from reference TRBV28 and TRBJ2-3): DVKVTQSSRYLVKRTGEKVFLECVQDMDHENMFWYRQDPGLGLRLIYFSYDVKMKEKGDIPEGYSVSREKKERFSLILESASTNQTSMYLCASSQTGTSGGATQYFGPGTRLTVL.

V usage is TRBV9 and J usage is TRBJ2-1, with 11 bases matching TRBD2. Germline-derived CDR1 and CDR2 are SGDLS and YYNGEE. Trimming at V came to 2 bases and at J to 7 bases, leaving 8 bases not matched to a gene. The CDR3 is 16 residues long. CDR3 amino acids: CASSVSGGAGGNEQFF. For the CDR3, the DNA is TGTGCCAGCAGCGTTAGCGGGGGGGCCGGAGGGAATGAGCAGTTCTTC.

The CDR3 loop reads CASSLNPRPPTVYEQFF. CDR3 in DNA: TGTGCCAGCAGCTTGAACCCTCGCCCCCCCACGGTCTATGAGCAGTTCTTC. The chain links TRBV5-4 to TRBJ2-1; D not resolved. Per germline, CDR1 SGHNT and CDR2 YYREEE (reference sequence). The length of the CDR3 is 17 residues. The V end was cut by 1 base, the J end by 8 bases, with 22 bases between.

This chain connects TRBV28 to TRBJ1-6; 11 bases fit TRBD1. The CDR3 spans 19 residues. With 8 bases clipped from V and 0 bases from J, the junction kept 12 bases outside the gene matches. The germline gives CDR1 MDHEN, CDR2 SYDVKM. The CDR3 DNA is TGTGCCAGCGGCTCGGGACAGGGGGTCCTGAGCTCCTATAATTCACCCCTCCACTTT. Amino acid sequence: CASGSGQGVLSSYNSPLHF.

This clone was seen a single time. The chain combines TRBV25-1 with TRBJ2-7; 12 bases are shared with TRBD2. V lost 4 bases to trimming and J lost 5 bases; unmatched junction nucleotides: 3. CDR1 is MGHDK, CDR2 SYGVNS, per germline. The CDR3 is 14 amino acids. The CDR3 DNA is TGTGCCAGCAGTGGGACTAGCGGGGTCCACGAGCAGTACTTC. It is translated as CASSGTSGVHEQYF.

A few counts support this clone. V is TRBV20-1 and J is TRBJ2-5; no clear D gene. CDR1 DFQATT and CDR2 SNEGSKA come from the germline V gene (reference sequence). V was trimmed by 6 bases and J by 3 bases, leaving 8 bases between them. CDR3 size: 11 residues. This CDR3 is CSATPKETQYF. CDR3 nucleotides: TGCAGTGCAACTCCCAAAGAGACCCAGTACTTC.

This rearrangement joins TRBV7-3 to TRBJ2-3; a possible D gene is TRBD2 (6 bases). The V end was cut by 4 bases, the J end by 2 bases, with 19 bases between. The germline gives CDR1 SGHTA, CDR2 FQGTGA. The CDR3 is 17 residues long. The CDR3 loop is CASSSQLAPLPTDTQYF. The CDR3, as DNA: TGTGCCAGCAGCTCCCAACTAGCCCCACTCCCCACAGATACGCAGTATTTT.

V usage is TRBV7-9 and J usage is TRBJ2-7; 7 nucleotides agree with TRBD1. The junction had 4 bases not matched to a gene; V was cut back by 5 bases and J by 3 bases. This CDR3 has 13 residues. CDR1 and CDR2 (germline): SEHNR, FQNEAQ (reference sequence). CDR3 sequence (DNA): TGTGCCAGCAGCCCTACAGGGGACTACGAGCAGTACTTC. This gives the protein CASSPTGDYEQYF.

The table lists this clone with a count of one. One junction end disagrees with the germline gene, perhaps due to a read error. This same CDR3 is encoded by further DNA sequences in the sample. The rearrangement joins TRBV7-9 to TRBJ1-2, with unresolved D. Germline V gives CDR1 SEHNR, CDR2 FQNEAQ (reference sequence). This CDR3 has 16 residues. CDR3 protein: CASSSNSQDWIVGYTF. The CDR3, as DNA: TGTGCCAGTAGCTCGAACTCCCAAGACTGGATTGTGGGCTACACCTTC.

This chain joins TRBV28 and TRBJ2-3; 10 positions match TRBD2. The CDR3 runs 16 residues. J lost 5 bases, V lost 4 bases, and 9 bases had no gene match. The V gene's germline CDR1 is MDHEN and CDR2 SYDVKM. CDR3 amino acids: CASSSQLAGLQDTQYF. The CDR3 DNA is TGTGCCAGCAGTTCCCAACTAGCGGGGTTGCAAGATACGCAGTATTTT.

V is TRBV9 and J is TRBJ1-2, with D possibly matching TRBD1 (6 bases). Trimming stripped 5 bases from V and 4 bases from J, with 9 bases between. The germline CDR1 and CDR2 sequences are SGDLS and YYNGEE. The CDR3 is made up of 12 amino acids. The CDR3 spells CASRRTAYGYTF. DNA for the CDR3: TGTGCCAGCAGAAGGACAGCCTATGGCTACACCTTC.

The chain combines TRBV19 with TRBJ1-1, with no clear D. The ends were cut back, 4 bases at V and 5 bases at J, with 23 bases in the middle. CDR3 length equals 17 residues. CDR1 and CDR2 (germline): LNHDA, SQIVND (reference sequence). DNA for the CDR3: TGTGCCAGTAGTAGATACATGGCCGGGTATATTGGGACTGAAGCTTTCTTT. This encodes CASSRYMAGYIGTEAFF. Full variable domain (remainder filled in from reference TRBV19 and TRBJ1-1): DGGITQSPKYLFRKEGQNVTLSCEQNLNHDAMYWYRQDPGQGLRLIYYSQIVNDFQKGDIAEGYSVSREKKESFPLTVTSAQKNPTAFYLCASSRYMAGYIGTEAFFGQGTRLTVV.

V usage is TRBV6-1 and J usage is TRBJ2-6; TRBD1 might be the D (6 bases). The CDR3 is 15 amino acids. Germline CDR1 reads MNHNS; CDR2 reads SASEGT. Trimming took off 8 bases at V and 1 base at J, with 12 bases between the two ends. The CDR3: CASGTPRSGANVLTF. DNA for the CDR3: TGTGCCAGCGGGACACCCCGATCTGGGGCCAACGTCCTGACTTTC.

This chain uses TRBV5-4 with TRBJ1-1; tentatively, D is TRBD1 (6 bases). The CDR3 is 14 amino acids. Germline V CDR1 and CDR2: SGHNT, YYREEE (reference sequence). Trimming stripped 0 bases from V and 4 bases from J, with 10 bases between. The CDR3 coding sequence is TGTGCCAGCAGCTTGGGGAACAGGGCCACTGAAGCTTTCTTT. It yields the protein CASSLGNRATEAFF.

This clone has a handful of counts. The chain links TRBV19 to TRBJ1-5; weak D call: TRBD1 (6 bases). The ends were cut back, 5 bases at V and 6 bases at J, with 11 bases in the middle. The CDR3 length is 13 residues. The germline CDR1 and CDR2 sequences are LNHDA and SQIVND (reference sequence). CDR3 sequence: CASSDQGSQPQHF. DNA for the CDR3: TGTGCCAGTAGTGATCAGGGGTCTCAGCCCCAGCATTTT.

The chain uses TRBV30 and TRBJ2-7; no clear D. V gave up 3 bases and J gave up 3 bases, with 12 bases separating them. Germline V CDR1 and CDR2: GTSNPN, SVGIG (reference sequence). CDR3 length equals 13 residues. In nucleotides, the CDR3 is TGTGCCTGGAGGGCAGGCAACGGCTACGAGCAGTACTTC. Translation: CAWRAGNGYEQYF.

The rearrangement uses TRBV11-3 and TRBJ2-6, with D uncertain. Germline V lookup: CDR1 SGHNT, CDR2 YENEEA. The CDR3 contains 14 residues. V was cut by 5 bases and J by 4 bases, with 9 bases left in between. CDR3 nucleotide sequence: TGTGCCAGCAGCCCTACCGCCGGGGCCAACGTCCTGACTTTC. It specifies CASSPTAGANVLTF.

The chain links TRBV12-1 to TRBJ1-1. TRBV12-1 is a pseudogene locus. The CDR3 contains 11 residues. The CDR3 sequence is CASSLYTEAFF. The CDR3 coding sequence is TGTGCCAGCAGCCTTTACACTGAAGCTTTCTTT.